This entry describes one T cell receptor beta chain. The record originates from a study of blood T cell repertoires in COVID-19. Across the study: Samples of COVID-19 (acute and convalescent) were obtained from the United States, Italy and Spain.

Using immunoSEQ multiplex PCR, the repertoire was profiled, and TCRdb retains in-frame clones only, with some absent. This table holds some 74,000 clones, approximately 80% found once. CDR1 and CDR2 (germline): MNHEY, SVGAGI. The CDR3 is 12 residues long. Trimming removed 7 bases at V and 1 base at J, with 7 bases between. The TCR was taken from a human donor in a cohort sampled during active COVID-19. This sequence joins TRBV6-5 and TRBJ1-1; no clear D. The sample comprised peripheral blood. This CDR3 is CASMRANTEAFF. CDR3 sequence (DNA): TGTGCCAGCATGCGAGCGAACACTGAAGCTTTCTTT.